The next 13 T cell receptor beta chains were all read from a single sample in a study of beta chain features in type 1 diabetes. cDNA synthesis used the whole RNA isolate, giving expressed TCRB sequences. The data were produced by immunoSEQ multiplex PCR, yet TCRdb's version contains in-frame clones alone and is incomplete. The sample shows 970,000 or so clones, about a sixth of them seen only once. The sample comprised naive CD4+ T cells from blood. These receptors originate from a woman aged 18-29 years in good health.

This clone occurred a few times. The chain combines TRBV6-6 with TRBJ2-2, with D possibly matching TRBD2 (5 bases). This CDR3 has 15 amino acids. Germline CDR1 MNHNY, CDR2 SVGAGI (reference sequence). Trimming took off 0 bases at V and 7 bases at J, with 12 bases between the two ends. The CDR3 DNA is TGTGCCAGCAGTTACTCGTACCCGGGGTTCGGGGAGCTGTTTTTT. As protein: CASSYSYPGFGELFF.

The chain recombines TRBV16 with TRBJ1-5; D might be TRBD1 (5 bases). The CDR3 length is 15 residues. The V gene lost 7 bases and the J gene lost 0 bases, with 13 bases spanning the gap. Germline V gene lookup returns CDR1 KGHSY and CDR2 FQNENV. The CDR3 is CASTNDRNSNQPQHF. CDR3 DNA: TGTGCCAGCACCAACGACAGAAATAGCAATCAGCCCCAGCATTTT.

The DNA of the CDR3 is TGTGCCAGCAGCCGCCCGGGACGAGGTGGTGAAAAACTGTTTTTT. Protein sequence: CASSRPGRGGEKLFF. The rearrangement uses TRBV11-2 and TRBJ1-4, with D maybe TRBD1 (5 bases). Trimming took 5 bases from V and 7 from J, leaving 17 bases between them. This CDR3 comprises 15 residues. Germline V gene data show CDR1 as SGHAT and CDR2 as FQNNGV. The full variable domain, rest sourced from reference TRBV11-2 and TRBJ1-4, is EAGVAQSPRYKIIEKRQSVAFWCNPISGHATLYWYQQILGQGPKLLIQFQNNGVVDDSQLPKDRFSAERLKGVDSTLKIQPAKLEDSAVYLCASSRPGRGGEKLFFGSGTQLSVL.

Here the CDR3 DNA reads TGTGCCAGCAGCCAACAATCCATCCTAGGAGCGGGCCCCTACGAGCAGTACTTC. It yields the protein CASSQQSILGAGPYEQYF. The chain links TRBV11-2 to TRBJ2-7, with a possible D match to TRBD2 (6 bases). Germline CDR1 SGHAT, CDR2 FQNNGV. V dropped 5 bases and J dropped 2 bases, with 25 bases sitting between them. The CDR3 sequence is 18 residues long.

The V and J genes are TRBV9 and TRBJ2-6; D call uncertain. CDR1 SGDLS and CDR2 YYNGEE come from the germline V gene. The CDR3 runs to 17 residues. The V gene lost 4 bases and the J gene lost 2 bases, with 16 bases spanning the gap. This CDR3 is CASSPVARSPGANVLTF. In DNA, the CDR3 is TGTGCCAGCAGCCCGGTCGCTAGAAGCCCTGGGGCCAACGTCCTGACTTTC. The complete variable domain, with remaining parts taken from reference TRBV9 and TRBJ2-6, reads DSGVTQTPKHLITATGQRVTLRCSPRSGDLSVYWYQQSLDQGLQFLIQYYNGEERAKGNILERFSAQQFPDLHSELNLSSLELGDSALYFCASSPVARSPGANVLTFGAGSRLTVL.

The chain carries TRBV28 and TRBJ2-4; D possibly corresponds to TRBD1 (5 bases). Trimming shortened V by 5 bases and J by 0 bases, and 23 bases separated the two germline ends. CDR1 and CDR2 from the germline V gene are MDHEN and SYDVKM. The CDR3 extends over 19 amino acids. CDR3 nucleotides: TGTGCCAGCAGTCCCTTGACAGATGAACGATTCCTAGCCAAAAACATTCAGTACTTC. It yields the protein CASSPLTDERFLAKNIQYF.

This clone was seen a few times. The J gene is TRBJ2-2, the V gene TRBV6-5, with D hard to call. The CDR3 length is 15 residues. V lost 0 bases and J lost 1, with 6 bases in between. Germline assignment: CDR1 MNHEY and CDR2 SVGAGI. DNA for the CDR3: TGTGCCAGCAGTTACTCGCCAGGGAACACCGGGGAGCTGTTTTTT. Translated, it gives CASSYSPGNTGELFF.

This clone has just a few counts. The rearrangement uses TRBV28 and TRBJ2-1; the D is unclear. The CDR3 contains 11 residues. Germline CDR1 is MDHEN and CDR2 is SYDVKM. The V gene lost 1 base and the J gene lost 12 bases, with 7 bases spanning the gap. Here the CDR3 reads CASSLSMGQFF. The CDR3 DNA follows: TGTGCCAGCAGTTTATCCATGGGGCAGTTCTTC.

This clone has a handful of counts. This sequence joins TRBV7-9 and TRBJ1-3; D is undetermined. Trimming pared 5 bases from V and 6 bases from J, leaving 5 bases between. The germline V gene has CDR1 SEHNR and CDR2 FQNEAQ (reference sequence). The CDR3 is 11 amino acids. The CDR3 loop is CASSDSNTIYF. CDR3 coding DNA: TGTGCCAGCAGCGACTCAAACACCATATATTTT.

The chain has TRBV11-3 and TRBJ1-1; D not certain. CDR3 length: 15 amino acids. CDR1 and CDR2 from the germline V gene are SGHNT and YENEEA. Trimming removed 1 base at V and 0 bases at J, with 9 bases between. The CDR3 nucleotides are TGTGCCAGCAGCTTAGGGGGTAGAATGAACACTGAAGCTTTCTTT. Translating it yields CASSLGGRMNTEAFF.

This clone has only a few counts. This rearrangement joins TRBV19 to TRBJ2-5; the D gene is possibly TRBD1 (6 bases). CDR3 length: 17 amino acids. Looked up from germline, CDR1 is LNHDA and CDR2 is SQIVND (reference sequence). Trimming pared 6 bases from V and 2 bases from J, leaving 22 bases between. The CDR3, as DNA: TGTGCCAGTAGCCATACTCCCGCCGGGACACAACAAGAGACCCAGTACTTC. It is translated as CASSHTPAGTQQETQYF.

This clone was counted only a few times. J is TRBJ2-1 and V is TRBV4-2; D call uncertain. Germline V gives CDR1 LGHNA, CDR2 YNFKEQ. The CDR3 covers 14 residues. The V end was cut by 0 bases, the J end by 3 bases, with 6 bases between. The CDR3 bases are TGTGCCAGCAGCCAAGAAGAGAGCTACAATGAGCAGTTCTTC. Its translation is CASSQEESYNEQFF.

This clone occurred a few times. The chain has TRBV7-2 and TRBJ1-1, with a weak D call TRBD1 (6 bases). Trimming took off 3 bases at V and 4 bases at J, with 12 bases between the two ends. Germline assignment: CDR1 SGHTA and CDR2 FQGNSA. The CDR3 contains 14 residues. The CDR3 sequence is CASSFTGSGTEAFF. CDR3 DNA: TGTGCCAGCAGCTTCACAGGGTCGGGCACTGAAGCTTTCTTT.